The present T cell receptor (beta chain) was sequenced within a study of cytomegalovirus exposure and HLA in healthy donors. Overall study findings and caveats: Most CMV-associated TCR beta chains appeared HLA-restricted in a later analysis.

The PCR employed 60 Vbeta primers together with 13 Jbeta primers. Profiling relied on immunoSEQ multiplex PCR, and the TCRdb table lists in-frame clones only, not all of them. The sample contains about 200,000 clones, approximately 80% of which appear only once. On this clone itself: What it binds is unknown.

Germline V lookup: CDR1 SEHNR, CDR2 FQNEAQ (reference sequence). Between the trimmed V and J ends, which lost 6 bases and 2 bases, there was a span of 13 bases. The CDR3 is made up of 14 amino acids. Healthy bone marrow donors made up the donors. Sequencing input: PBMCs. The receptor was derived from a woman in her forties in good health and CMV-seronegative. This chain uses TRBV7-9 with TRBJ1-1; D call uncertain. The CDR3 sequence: CASSRGLQNTEAFF. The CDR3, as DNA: TGTGCCAGCAGTCGAGGGCTGCAAAACACTGAAGCTTTCTTT.